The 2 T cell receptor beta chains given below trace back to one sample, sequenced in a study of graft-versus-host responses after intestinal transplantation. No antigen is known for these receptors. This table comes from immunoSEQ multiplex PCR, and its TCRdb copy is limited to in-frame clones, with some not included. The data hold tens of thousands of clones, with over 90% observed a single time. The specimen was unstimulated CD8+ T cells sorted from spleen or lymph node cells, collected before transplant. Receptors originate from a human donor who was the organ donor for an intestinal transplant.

For the CDR3, the DNA is TGCGCCAGCAGCCAAGATGGCAGGGAGCAGTACTTC. Translating gives CASSQDGREQYF. This chain links TRBV4-3 with TRBJ2-7; D is unclear. V lost 0 bases and J lost 7, with 7 bases in between. Germline CDR1 LGHNA, CDR2 YSLEER. The CDR3 extends over 12 amino acids.

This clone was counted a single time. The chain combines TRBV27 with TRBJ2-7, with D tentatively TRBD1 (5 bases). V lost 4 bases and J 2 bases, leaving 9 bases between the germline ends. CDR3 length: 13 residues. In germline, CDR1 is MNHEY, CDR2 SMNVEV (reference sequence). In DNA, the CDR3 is TGTGCCAGCAGTTCCAGGGCTCCCTACGAGCAGTACTTC. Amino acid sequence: CASSSRAPYEQYF.